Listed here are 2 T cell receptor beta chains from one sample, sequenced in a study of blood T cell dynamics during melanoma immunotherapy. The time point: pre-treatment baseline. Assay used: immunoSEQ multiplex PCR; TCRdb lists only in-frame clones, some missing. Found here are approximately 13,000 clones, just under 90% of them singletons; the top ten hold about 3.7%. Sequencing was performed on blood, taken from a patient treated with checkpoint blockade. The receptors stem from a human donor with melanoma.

CDR3 in amino acids: CASSAGQDYGYTF. CDR3 bases: TGTGCCAGCAGCGCGGGACAGGATTATGGCTACACCTTC. The chain uses TRBV7-8 and TRBJ1-2, with 8 bases fitting TRBD1. The CDR3 is 13 residues long. The germline gives CDR1 SGHVS, CDR2 FQNEAQ. V shed 5 bases, J shed 5 bases, and the junction held 4 bases outside the gene matches. Complete variable domain (other parts from reference TRBV7-8 and TRBJ1-2): GAGVSQSPRYKVAKRGQDVALRCDPISGHVSLFWYQQALGQGPEFLTYFQNEAQLDKSGLPSDRFFAERPEGSVSTLKIQRTQQEDSAVYLCASSAGQDYGYTFGSGTRLTVV.

CDR3 residues: CASRPGTGLGNTEAFF. The CDR3 DNA reads TGTGCCAGCAGACCCGGGACAGGGCTGGGGAACACTGAAGCTTTCTTT. This chain joins TRBV7-2 and TRBJ1-1, with TRBD1 matching 9 bases. Losses at the gene ends were 6 bases for V and 1 base for J; bases not matched to a gene: 9. The CDR3 loop spans 16 amino acids. Looked up from germline, CDR1 is SGHTA and CDR2 is FQGNSA.